These 10 T cell receptor beta chains were sequenced from one sample in a study of blood T cells in healthy people across ages. The use of a sample-barcoded 5' primer and a J-beta primer mix characterized a second PCR of about 7 to 12 cycles. Each CDR3 protein gets one entry after TCRdb re-called the 5' RACE reads with MiXCR. Among fewer than 2,000,000 distinct CDR3 sequences listed, roughly 43% were seen once. Material for sequencing was blood. The receptors were gathered from a human donor in good health.

This chain uses TRBV4-1 with TRBJ2-5; D is uncertain. The length of the CDR3 is 15 residues. Germline V gene sequence: CDR1 MGHRA, CDR2 YSYEKL. V gave up 4 bases and J gave up 2 bases, with 14 bases separating them. The CDR3 here is CASSPRRAAQETQYF. The CDR3 DNA reads TGCGCCAGCAGCCCAAGAAGGGCTGCACAAGAGACCCAGTACTTC.

The chain couples TRBV12-3 or TRBV12-4 to TRBJ2-7, with 11 bases aligning to TRBD1. The CDR3 has 16 residues. V was pared by 6 bases and J by 4 bases, with 11 bases of the junction left unmatched. CDR3 region: CASSFRPGDRGYEQYF. CDR3 coding DNA: TGTGCCAGCAGCTTCCGGCCGGGGGACAGGGGGTACGAGCAGTACTTC.

The chain recombines TRBV20-1 with TRBJ2-1; D possibly uses TRBD1 or TRBD2 (5 bases each). V lost 1 base and J 4 bases, leaving 14 bases between the germline ends. Germline V gives CDR1 DFQATT, CDR2 SNEGSKA (reference sequence). This CDR3 is 15 amino acids long. The chain's CDR3 is CSARAAGTLYNEQFF. The CDR3 nucleotides are TGCAGTGCTAGAGCTGCCGGGACCTTATACAATGAGCAGTTCTTC.

The V gene is TRBV6-1, the J gene TRBJ2-5; 10 bases are a match to TRBD1. Germline CDR1 reads MNHNS; CDR2 reads SASEGT. The CDR3 is 15 amino acids. After removal of 2 bases from V and 4 bases from J, the junction contained 4 bases not matched to a gene. This chain's CDR3 is CASSERDRGGETQYF. The CDR3 DNA reads as TGTGCCAGCAGTGAACGGGACAGGGGAGGAGAGACCCAGTACTTC.

Comment on this clonotype: Germline is not matched at one junction end, which may reflect a read error. The rearrangement uses TRBV28 and TRBJ1-1; D is possibly TRBD1 (6 bases). CDR1 is MDHEN, CDR2 SYDVKM, per germline. The CDR3 extends over 17 amino acids. Here the CDR3 DNA reads TGTGCCAGCAGTTTTCGGCAGGGGCGTCTATTGAACACTAAAGCTTTCTTT. It codes for CASSFRQGRLLNTKAFF.

This clonotype was found a few times. The V gene is TRBV7-2, the J gene TRBJ1-2; 8 bases are shared with TRBD1. V was clipped by 1 base and J by 8 bases; unmatched bases: 9. The CDR3 runs 15 residues. Per germline, CDR1 SGHTA and CDR2 FQGNSA. The CDR3 sequence is CASSLGGQARRGYTF. The CDR3 nucleotides read TGTGCCAGCAGCTTAGGGGGACAGGCGAGGAGAGGCTACACCTTC.

This clonotype was seen repeatedly, ten times or more. The chain combines TRBV10-3 with TRBJ2-1; D might be TRBD1 (6 bases). Trimming took 9 bases from V and 6 from J, leaving 15 bases between them. Germline values: CDR1 ENHRY, CDR2 SYGVKD. The CDR3 totals 13 residues. DNA for the CDR3: TGTGCCATACGACAGGCGGGTAGCAATGAGCAGTTCTTC. This encodes CAIRQAGSNEQFF.

The chain couples TRBV6-5 to TRBJ2-1, with 7 bases lining up with TRBD2. Germline CDR1 MNHEY, CDR2 SVGAGI. V lost 2 bases and J lost 10; bases outside the gene matches: 2. The length of the CDR3 is 12 residues. CDR3: CASSYGAGEQFF. CDR3 nucleotide sequence: TGTGCCAGCAGTTACGGAGCGGGGGAGCAGTTCTTC.

The V call is TRBV29-1, the J call TRBJ1-4; D unresolved. This CDR3 has 13 residues. The germline V gene has CDR1 SQVTM and CDR2 ANQGSEA. The V end was cut by 4 bases, the J end by 5 bases, with 11 bases between. The DNA for the CDR3 is TGCAGCGTTGGGCAGACCATGAATGAAAAACTGTTTTTT. As protein: CSVGQTMNEKLFF.

CDR3 in amino acids: CASSFNSGWGGYTF. The CDR3 DNA is TGTGCCAGCAGTTTTAATTCCGGGTGGGGAGGCTACACCTTC. The V call is TRBV12-3 or TRBV12-4, the J call TRBJ1-2; D not certain. Trimming stripped 3 bases from V and 8 bases from J, with 16 bases between. The length of the CDR3 is 14 residues.